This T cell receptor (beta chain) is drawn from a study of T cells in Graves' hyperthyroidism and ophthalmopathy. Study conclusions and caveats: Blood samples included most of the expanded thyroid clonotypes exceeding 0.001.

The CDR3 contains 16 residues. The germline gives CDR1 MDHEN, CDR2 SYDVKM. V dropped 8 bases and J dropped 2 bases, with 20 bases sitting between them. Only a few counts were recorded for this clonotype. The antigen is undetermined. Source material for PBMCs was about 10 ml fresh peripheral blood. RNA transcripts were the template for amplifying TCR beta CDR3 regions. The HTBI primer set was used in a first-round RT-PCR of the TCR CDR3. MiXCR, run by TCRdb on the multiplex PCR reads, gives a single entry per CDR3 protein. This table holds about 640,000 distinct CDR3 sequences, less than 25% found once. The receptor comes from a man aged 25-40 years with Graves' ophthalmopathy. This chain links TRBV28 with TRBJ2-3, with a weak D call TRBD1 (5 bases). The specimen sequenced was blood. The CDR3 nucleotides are TGTGCCAGCGGCTACTTGGGGCAGGATTTCACAGATACGCAGTATTTT. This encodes CASGYLGQDFTDTQYF.